Each of the 27 T cell receptor beta chains below was sequenced from the same sample in a study of T cell repertoires in cytomegalovirus infection. TCRdb reprocessed the reads via MiXCR and lists one record per CDR3 protein. The data contain approximately 500,000 distinct CDR3 sequences, about 26% of them singletons. What was sequenced was PBMCs. The receptors stem from a human donor in good health (CMV status not recorded). Some clones in this sample may be carry-over from other donors' samples.

The chain joins TRBV2 to TRBJ2-1, with TRBD2 matching 14 bases. Trimming cost V 7 bases and J 7 bases; bases outside gene matches: 3. This CDR3 contains 14 residues. Germline V gives CDR1 SNHLY, CDR2 FYNNEI. The DNA for the CDR3 is TGTGCCAGCACCGGGACTAGCGGGAGAAATGAGCAGTTCTTC. It translates to CASTGTSGRNEQFF.

Only a few counts were recorded for this clonotype. The chain recombines TRBV12-3 or TRBV12-4 with TRBJ2-5; 7 bases fit TRBD2. This CDR3 is 13 amino acids long. The junction had 5 bases not matched to a gene; V was cut back by 5 bases and J by 5 bases. The CDR3 DNA sequence: TGTGCCAGCAGTGGGAGGGCCGGTGAGACCCAGTACTTC. It yields the protein CASSGRAGETQYF.

This clonotype was observed a few times. The rearrangement links TRBV6-1 to TRBJ2-5; 7 bases agree with TRBD1. The CDR3 spans 18 residues. Germline V CDR1 and CDR2: MNHNS, SASEGT. Trimming cost V 5 bases and J 0 bases; bases outside gene matches: 15. CDR3 sequence reads: CASSSQTGFAEYQETQYF. In DNA, the CDR3 is TGTGCCAGCAGTTCTCAGACAGGGTTCGCCGAGTACCAAGAGACCCAGTACTTC.

This clonotype was found many times. The chain couples TRBV7-8 to TRBJ2-5; tentatively, D is TRBD1 (6 bases). CDR1 SGHVS and CDR2 FQNEAQ come from the germline V gene. V was clipped by 6 bases and J by 5 bases, with 10 bases between them. This CDR3 is built from 12 residues. For the CDR3, the DNA is TGTGCCAGCAGTAGGGGGTTGGAGACCCAGTACTTC. Translating it yields CASSRGLETQYF.

This rearrangement joins TRBV29-1 to TRBJ2-1; no clear D gene. The CDR3 is 14 amino acids. Trimming left V 1 base short and J 2 bases short, with 9 bases between. Per the germline V gene, CDR1 is SQVTM and CDR2 is ANQGSEA. The CDR3 region has the DNA TGCAGCGTTGAAGGTGACTCTCCCTACAATGAGCAGTTCTTC. Amino acid sequence: CSVEGDSPYNEQFF.

The rearrangement joins TRBV6-6 to TRBJ1-2; TRBD1 is a possible D gene (5 bases). Germline values: CDR1 MNHNY, CDR2 SVGAGI (reference sequence). Trimming pared 10 bases from V and 2 bases from J, leaving 8 bases between. The CDR3 contains 11 residues. CDR3 residues: CANRDNYGYTF. In DNA, the CDR3 is TGTGCCAACCGGGACAACTATGGCTACACCTTC.

The rearrangement uses TRBV20-1 and TRBJ2-3, with D perhaps TRBD2 (6 bases). The CDR3 covers 14 residues. Per the germline V gene, CDR1 is DFQATT and CDR2 is SNEGSKA (reference sequence). V lost 6 bases to trimming and J lost 0 bases, with 13 bases between them. CDR3 bases: TGCAGTGCGAGGGACTGGCAAAGCACAGATACGCAGTATTTT. Amino acid sequence: CSARDWQSTDTQYF.

The chain carries TRBV20-1 and TRBJ2-7; the D is unclear. Germline V gene lookup returns CDR1 DFQATT and CDR2 SNEGSKA (reference sequence). The V and J ends lost 3 bases and 1 base respectively, with 10 bases between them. CDR3 size: 13 residues. DNA for the CDR3: TGCAGTGCTAGGGCCTCCAATTCCTACGAGCAGTACGTC. Residues: CSARASNSYEQYV.

The DNA of the CDR3 is TGCAGTGCCGGGACTAGCGGGAGGGAGGAGACCCAGTACTTC. Amino acid sequence: CSAGTSGREETQYF. The genes are TRBV20-1 and TRBJ2-5; 16 nucleotides align to TRBD2. V shed 6 bases and J 5 bases; nucleotides not matched to a gene: 3. The CDR3 runs to 14 residues. Germline V lookup: CDR1 DFQATT, CDR2 SNEGSKA (reference sequence).

The chain links TRBV6-5 to TRBJ2-1; 9 bases fit TRBD2. Germline V gene sequence: CDR1 MNHEY, CDR2 SVGAGI. With 0 bases clipped from V and 3 bases from J, the junction kept 6 bases outside the gene matches. The CDR3 contains 17 residues. CDR3 region: CASSYSNLAGLYNEQFF. The CDR3 DNA follows: TGTGCCAGCAGTTACTCGAACCTAGCGGGGCTCTACAATGAGCAGTTCTTC.

Only a few counts were recorded for this clonotype. This chain connects TRBV7-2 to TRBJ1-6; D is possibly TRBD1 (5 bases). Between the trimmed V and J ends, which lost 1 base and 5 bases, there was a span of 18 bases. Germline V gives CDR1 SGHTA, CDR2 FQGNSA. The length of the CDR3 is 18 residues. The DNA for the CDR3 is TGTGCCAGCAGCTTAGATATTGGGGGAGGGCCGGATAATTCACCCCTCCACTTT. Its protein product is CASSLDIGGGPDNSPLHF.

The V call is TRBV28, the J call TRBJ2-4, with 9 bases lining up with TRBD1. V lost 4 bases, J lost 12 bases, and 10 bases stayed unmatched. Germline values: CDR1 MDHEN, CDR2 SYDVKM. The CDR3 is 14 amino acids. CDR3 bases: TGTGCCAGCAGTTCATGGACAGGGGCGAGCAGTCAGTACTTC. Translation gives CASSSWTGASSQYF. Based on the CDR3 plus reference TRBV28 and TRBJ2-4, the full variable domain is DVKVTQSSRYLVKRTGEKVFLECVQDMDHENMFWYRQDPGLGLRLIYFSYDVKMKEKGDIPEGYSVSREKKERFSLILESASTNQTSMYLCASSSWTGASSQYFGAGTRLSVL.

The gene calls are TRBV6-5 and TRBJ1-1, with TRBD1 identical over 12 bases. V gave up 6 bases and J gave up 5 bases; unmatched junction bases: 7. CDR3 length: 15 amino acids. Per the germline V gene, CDR1 is MNHEY and CDR2 is SVGAGI. The CDR3 bases are TGTGCCAGCAGCCCCGGGGACAGGGGGCAGACTGAAGCTTTCTTT. This translates into CASSPGDRGQTEAFF.

The V and J genes are TRBV2 and TRBJ2-1; D call uncertain. The CDR3 loop spans 12 amino acids. CDR1 is SNHLY and CDR2 is FYNNEI in the germline V gene. The V gene lost 5 bases and the J gene lost 6 bases, with 8 bases spanning the gap. For the CDR3, the DNA is TGTGCCAGCAGTACACGGTCCAATGAGCAGTTCTTC. It encodes CASSTRSNEQFF.

The rearrangement links TRBV28 to TRBJ2-5; 10 bases fit TRBD2. The V and J ends lost 5 bases and 0 bases, in that order; junction bases with no gene match: 3. CDR1 and CDR2 from the germline V gene are MDHEN and SYDVKM. The CDR3 runs 15 residues. CDR3 in amino acids: CASSRTSGYQETQYF. CDR3 in DNA: TGTGCCAGCAGTCGGACTAGCGGTTACCAAGAGACCCAGTACTTC.

This clonotype was detected only a few times. The chain carries TRBV19 and TRBJ1-2; no clear D gene. CDR1 and CDR2 from the germline V gene are LNHDA and SQIVND (reference sequence). The CDR3 runs to 13 residues. Trimming stripped 6 bases from V and 5 bases from J, with 13 bases between. The chain's CDR3 is CASSSEERYGYTF. CDR3 bases: TGTGCCAGTAGCTCAGAGGAAAGATATGGCTACACCTTC.

There are a few counts of this clonotype. V is TRBV14 and J is TRBJ2-1, with 15 bases identical to TRBD2. CDR3 size: 16 residues. Germline V gene lookup returns CDR1 SGHDN and CDR2 FVKESK. V shed 3 bases and J 6 bases; nucleotides not matched to a gene: 3. CDR3 in DNA: TGTGCCAGCAGCCATGGACTAGCGGGAGGGACCAATGAGCAGTTCTTC. This sequence encodes CASSHGLAGGTNEQFF. The full variable domain, completed using reference TRBV14 and TRBJ2-1, is EAGVTQFPSHSVIEKGQTVTLRCDPISGHDNLYWYRRVMGKEIKFLLHFVKESKQDESGMPNNRFLAERTGGTYSTLKVQPAELEDSGVYFCASSHGLAGGTNEQFFGPGTRLTVL.

This clonotype was picked up many times. The V call is TRBV6-6, the J call TRBJ2-5; the D gene is possibly TRBD2 (9 bases). The CDR3 is made up of 16 amino acids. Germline CDR1 MNHNY, CDR2 SVGAGI (reference sequence). The V gene lost 7 bases and the J gene lost 5 bases, with 23 bases spanning the gap. For the CDR3, the DNA is TGTGCCAGCACCAAGCAGGGGGCAGCGGGAGGTGAGACCCAGTACTTC. Its protein product is CASTKQGAAGGETQYF.

This clonotype was recorded a few times. The V gene is TRBV7-6, the J gene TRBJ2-1; 7 positions match TRBD1. The CDR3 length is 13 residues. V dropped 3 bases and J dropped 7; count of bases not matched to a gene: 3. From germline, CDR1 is SGHVS and CDR2 FNYEAQ. The CDR3 DNA reads as TGTGCCAGCAGCTTTGAGGGGGCAAATGAGCAGTTCTTC. The encoded protein is CASSFEGANEQFF.

V usage is TRBV20-1 and J usage is TRBJ1-3; tentative D call: TRBD1 (6 bases). This CDR3 has 14 residues. Germline CDR1 is DFQATT and CDR2 is SNEGSKA (reference sequence). The germline V and J ends were trimmed by 3 bases and 9 bases, with 18 bases remaining between them. CDR3 in DNA: TGCAGTGCTAGTGGGACACAGGGTTTCGGCACCATATATTTT. Protein: CSASGTQGFGTIYF.

The chain uses TRBV7-9 and TRBJ2-7; no clear D. Looked up from germline, CDR1 is SEHNR and CDR2 is FQNEAQ (reference sequence). The CDR3 is 13 residues long. The V end was cut by 0 bases, the J end by 6 bases, with 9 bases between. The CDR3 bases are TGTGCCAGCAGCTTAGCGGGAAACTTCGAGCAGTACGTC. It is translated as CASSLAGNFEQYV.

This chain links TRBV19 with TRBJ1-2, with TRBD1 matching 10 bases. Trimming took 5 bases from V and 4 from J; bases not matched to a gene: 7. Germline V gene data show CDR1 as LNHDA and CDR2 as SQIVND (reference sequence). There are 15 residues in the CDR3. CDR3: CASSGTGTGAYGYTF. In nucleotides, the CDR3 is TGTGCCAGTAGTGGTACCGGGACAGGGGCCTATGGCTACACCTTC.

This clonotype has only a few counts. The chain links TRBV12-3 or TRBV12-4 to TRBJ2-3; a weak D match, TRBD1 (5 bases). The CDR3 has 14 residues. Trimming stripped 7 bases from V and 2 bases from J, with 13 bases between. The CDR3 region is CASTPRRVTDTQYF. In DNA form, the CDR3 reads TGTGCCAGCACCCCCCGCAGGGTCACAGATACGCAGTATTTT.

In this sample, this clonotype turned up once. The gene calls are TRBV2 and TRBJ1-5, with a tentative D call TRBD1 (5 bases). This CDR3 is built from 16 residues. V was trimmed by 4 bases and J by 2 bases, leaving 15 bases between them. Germline-derived CDR1 and CDR2 are SNHLY and FYNNEI. This CDR3 is CASSVDMLHRNQPQHF. Written as DNA, the CDR3 is TGTGCCAGCAGTGTGGACATGCTCCATCGCAATCAGCCCCAGCATTTT.

The rearrangement joins TRBV19 to TRBJ1-1; D unclear. There are 12 residues in the CDR3. Looked up from germline, CDR1 is LNHDA and CDR2 is SQIVND (reference sequence). V was cut by 3 bases and J by 4 bases, with 6 bases left in between. DNA of the CDR3: TGTGCCAGTAGTATGGGTGCCACTGAAGCTTTCTTT. Translation gives CASSMGATEAFF. The whole variable domain, filled in from reference TRBV19 and TRBJ1-1, reads DGGITQSPKYLFRKEGQNVTLSCEQNLNHDAMYWYRQDPGQGLRLIYYSQIVNDFQKGDIAEGYSVSREKKESFPLTVTSAQKNPTAFYLCASSMGATEAFFGQGTRLTVV.

V usage is TRBV6-6 and J usage is TRBJ2-7, with TRBD2 identical over 9 bases. V was pared by 6 bases and J by 5 bases, with 8 bases of the junction left unmatched. Germline V CDR1 and CDR2: MNHNY, SVGAGI (reference sequence). This CDR3 has 14 amino acids. CDR3 in amino acids: CASSPLAGINEQYF. CDR3 nucleotide sequence: TGTGCCAGCAGCCCCCTAGCGGGAATCAACGAGCAGTACTTC.

The CDR3 reads CASSRQGSGTGELFF. CDR3 coding DNA: TGTGCCAGCAGCCGGCAGGGATCGGGCACCGGGGAGCTGTTTTTT. The chain recombines TRBV2 with TRBJ2-2; D is perhaps TRBD1 (5 bases). With 6 bases removed from V and 4 bases from J, the gap between germline ends came to 15 bases. Germline assignment: CDR1 SNHLY and CDR2 FYNNEI. This CDR3 region has 15 residues.